The rows below give T cell receptor beta chains drawn from one sample of a study of T cell responses to AZD1222 COVID-19 vaccine. Data came from immunoSEQ multiplex PCR; TCRdb stores just in-frame clones and leaves some out. Of about 46,000 clones in the sample, 80% to 90% were seen once. The sequencing here drew on peripheral blood, taken 28 days after the second AZD1222 dose. Every receptor here comes from an adult who received the AZD1222 COVID-19 vaccine. Each CDR3 is given with its conserved first and last residue. D genes are given only for firm matches. Clone size is stated in some rows and not others, as once, few, many or a class when expanded.

J | size | V | D | DNA | CDR3
TRBJ1-1 | NA | TRBV6-5 | NA | TGTGCCAGCAGTTACTGGCAGGGAGAAGCTTTCTTT | CASSYWQGEAFF
TRBJ2-5 | NA | TRBV29-1 | NA | TGCAGCGTTGTTGGGCTCGGGCAAGAGACCCAGTACTTC | CSVVGLGQETQYF
TRBJ2-1 | NA | TRBV11-2 | NA | TGTGCCAGCAGCTTGGGCGGGGGCTCCTTCGATGAGCAGTTCTTC | CASSLGGGSFDEQFF
TRBJ1-1 | NA | TRBV5-5 | NA | TGTGCCAGCAGGGTAACAGGGAACACTGAAGCTTTCTTT | CASRVTGNTEAFF
TRBJ2-5 | NA | TRBV7-9 | NA | TGTGCCAGCAGCTTAGGATCGCCGGCACAAGAGACCCAGTACTTC | CASSLGSPAQETQYF
TRBJ2-3 | once | TRBV4-3 | NA | TGCGCCAGCAGCCACCTTCGCTCTAGCACAGATACGCAGTATTTT | CASSHLRSSTDTQYF
TRBJ2-7 | NA | TRBV4-1 | NA | TGCGCCAGCAGCCAGACTCCTACGTACGAGCAGTACTTC | CASSQTPTYEQYF
TRBJ2-6 | few | TRBV27 | NA | TGTGCCAGCAGTGCGGCAGGTTCTGGGGCCAACGTCCTGACTTTC | CASSAAGSGANVLTF
TRBJ1-6 | NA | TRBV5-4 | NA | TGTGCCAGCAGCCCTCCTGGACAGAATAATTCACCCCTCCACTTT | CASSPPGQNNSPLHF
TRBJ2-2 | NA | TRBV6-1 | TRBD1 | TGTGCCAGCAGTGAAAGGGGACAGGGACTCACCGGGGAGCTGTTTTTT | CASSERGQGLTGELFF
TRBJ2-7 | NA | TRBV3-1/TRBV3-2 | NA | TGTGCCAGCAGCCATCGCGGGTCCTACGAGCAGTACTTC | CASSHRGSYEQYF
TRBJ1-5 | NA | TRBV4-1 | TRBD1 | TGCGCCAGCAGCCAGGGGGACAGACCCAATCAGCCCCAGCATTTT | CASSQGDRPNQPQHF
TRBJ2-7 | NA | TRBV13 | TRBD2 | TGTGCCAGCAGCTTCGAGACTAGCGGGAGTGTGCAGTACTTC | CASSFETSGSVQYF
TRBJ2-7 | once | TRBV5-1 | TRBD1 | TGCGCCAGCAGCCCCCTCTTACAGGGGGCCGAGCAGTACTTC | CASSPLLQGAEQYF
TRBJ1-3 | NA | TRBV5-1 | TRBD1 | TGCGCCAGCGGTACTTCGACAGGGGGCAGGAACACCATATATTTT | CASGTSTGGRNTIYF
TRBJ1-5 | few | TRBV6-5 | NA | TGTGCCACGGCGATCGGGGGGACTAGCAATCAGCCCCAGCATTTT | CATAIGGTSNQPQHF
TRBJ2-3 | NA | TRBV10-3 | NA | TGTGCCATCAGTGCCCCTCACACAGATACGCAGTATTTT | CAISAPHTDTQYF
TRBJ1-6 | few | TRBV12-3/TRBV12-4 | NA | TGTGCCAGCAGTGCCACTGCAAATTCACCCCTCCACTTT | CASSATANSPLHF
TRBJ2-7 | NA | TRBV4-1 | TRBD1 | TGCGCCAGCAGCCATGCCGGACAGGTAATCTCCTACGAGCAGTACTTC | CASSHAGQVISYEQYF
TRBJ2-2 | NA | TRBV5-1 | TRBD2 | TGCGCCAGCAGCCCTACTAGCGTTACCGGGGAGCTGTTTTTT | CASSPTSVTGELFF